These 20 T cell receptor beta chains share one sample of origin, sequenced in a study of T cells in Graves' hyperthyroidism and ophthalmopathy. Template material for amplifying TCR beta CDR3 regions consisted of RNA transcripts. The HTBI set primed first-round TCR CDR3 RT-PCR. TCRdb passed the multiplex PCR reads through MiXCR, listing each CDR3 protein once. In the table there are approximately 600,000 distinct CDR3 sequences, around 15% of which are singletons. The material sequenced was blood. The source is a woman aged 40 to 50 with Graves' ophthalmopathy.

This clonotype occurred many times. The V and J genes are TRBV20-1 and TRBJ2-3; 10 bases match TRBD2. Trimming at V came to 3 bases and at J to 0 bases, leaving 15 bases not matched to a gene. Germline V gene sequence: CDR1 DFQATT, CDR2 SNEGSKA (reference sequence). This CDR3 region has 19 residues. The CDR3 protein is CSARIIGASGSRSTDTQYF. The CDR3 DNA follows: TGCAGTGCTAGGATAATCGGGGCTAGCGGGAGTCGAAGCACAGATACGCAGTATTTT.

There are a few counts of this clonotype. The CDR3, as DNA: TGTGCCAGCAGTTCACTCCAGGGCTCTGGGGCCAACGTCCTGACTTTC. Translating gives CASSSLQGSGANVLTF. This rearrangement joins TRBV28 to TRBJ2-6; tentative D call: TRBD1 (5 bases). The germline V and J ends were trimmed by 4 bases and 0 bases, with 10 bases remaining between them. Looked up from germline, CDR1 is MDHEN and CDR2 is SYDVKM. This CDR3 is 16 amino acids long.

There are many counts of this clonotype. The genes are TRBV28 and TRBJ2-5, with 7 bases aligning to TRBD2. The CDR3 sequence is 15 residues long. The germline V gene has CDR1 MDHEN and CDR2 SYDVKM. J lost 5 bases, V lost 2 bases, and 8 bases had no gene match. The CDR3 DNA reads as TGTGCCAGCAGTTTACACGGCGGGAGTGGGGAGACCCAGTACTTC. As protein: CASSLHGGSGETQYF.

The chain carries TRBV5-1 and TRBJ2-7; D gene ambiguous. V was shortened by 1 base and J by 3 bases, with 11 bases between the two germline ends. This CDR3 is built from 14 residues. Per germline, CDR1 SGHRS and CDR2 YFSETQ. Written as DNA, the CDR3 is TGCGCCAGCAGCTTGAGGGAAGGCATCTACGAGCAGTACTTC. Encoded protein: CASSLREGIYEQYF.

At least ten counts were recorded for this clonotype. V gene TRBV6-1 combines with J gene TRBJ2-7; a weak D match, TRBD2 (6 bases). The V end was cut by 5 bases, the J end by 5 bases, with 16 bases between. Germline CDR1 reads MNHNS; CDR2 reads SASEGT. This CDR3 has 14 residues. CDR3 amino acids: CASSPSAFPHEQYF. CDR3 bases: TGTGCCAGCAGTCCTAGCGCCTTTCCTCACGAGCAGTACTTC.

In this sample, this clonotype turned up many times. V is TRBV28 and J is TRBJ2-7, with a tentative D call TRBD2 (6 bases). The CDR3 is made up of 14 amino acids. With 6 bases removed from V and 5 bases from J, the gap between germline ends came to 17 bases. Germline lookup yields CDR1 MDHEN and CDR2 SYDVKM. The DNA for the CDR3 is TGTGCCAGCAGCTCCCTTGAGGAGGGCCACGAGCAGTACTTC. As protein: CASSSLEEGHEQYF.

The gene calls are TRBV12-3 or TRBV12-4 and TRBJ1-1; D gene uncertain. The CDR3 loop spans 13 amino acids. With 3 bases removed from V and 6 bases from J, the gap between germline ends came to 11 bases. The CDR3 protein is CASSFHAAPEAFF. CDR3 DNA: TGTGCCAGCAGTTTCCATGCGGCGCCTGAAGCTTTCTTT.

This clonotype was seen only a few times. The genes are TRBV7-3 and TRBJ2-2; 10 nucleotides align to TRBD2. The junction had 7 bases not matched to a gene; V was cut back by 1 base and J by 5 bases. This CDR3 comprises 17 residues. CDR1 is SGHTA, CDR2 FQGTGA, per germline. The CDR3 nucleotides read TGTGCCAGCAGCTTAATGGCTAGCGGGAGATGGACCGGGGAGCTGTTTTTT. Protein: CASSLMASGRWTGELFF.

This clonotype was observed many times. The J gene is TRBJ1-2, the V gene TRBV7-2; 7 positions match TRBD1. This CDR3 has 14 residues. Germline CDR1 and CDR2: SGHTA and FQGNSA. V was clipped by 6 bases and J by 2 bases; unmatched bases: 6. The CDR3 is CASRPDRDNYGYTF. The CDR3 region has the DNA TGTGCCAGCAGGCCAGACAGGGACAACTATGGCTACACCTTC.

J is TRBJ2-5 and V is TRBV5-1, with 9 nucleotides matching TRBD2. Germline values: CDR1 SGHRS, CDR2 YFSETQ. V shed 0 bases and J 2 bases; nucleotides not matched to a gene: 8. This CDR3 has 17 amino acids. The CDR3 here is CASSLGLAGEVQETQYF. CDR3 coding DNA: TGCGCCAGCAGCTTGGGGTTAGCGGGAGAAGTTCAAGAGACCCAGTACTTC.

This clonotype was seen many times. The chain employs TRBV20-1 and TRBJ1-1; D is perhaps TRBD1 (6 bases). The length of the CDR3 is 14 residues. V was clipped by 6 bases and J by 2 bases, with 16 bases between them. The germline CDR1 and CDR2 sequences are DFQATT and SNEGSKA (reference sequence). The CDR3: CSARGVFINTEAFF. The CDR3 DNA reads as TGCAGTGCAAGGGGGGTCTTCATCAACACTGAAGCTTTCTTT.

This clonotype was detected many times. This chain's CDR3 is CSHNDTEAFF. The DNA of the CDR3 is TGCAGTCATAACGACACTGAAGCTTTCTTT. This rearrangement joins TRBV20-1 to TRBJ1-1; D unresolved. The CDR3 sequence is 10 residues long. The V gene lost 8 bases and the J gene lost 3 bases, with 7 bases spanning the gap. The V gene's germline CDR1 is DFQATT and CDR2 SNEGSKA (reference sequence).

This clonotype was seen at least ten times. The rearrangement uses TRBV29-1 and TRBJ2-5, with a possible D match to TRBD2 (5 bases). Germline CDR1 reads SQVTM; CDR2 reads ANQGSEA. Trimming took off 5 bases at V and 2 bases at J, with 12 bases between the two ends. This CDR3 region has 13 residues. DNA for the CDR3: TGCAGCGTTCAACTAGTACAGCAAGAGACCCAGTACTTC. This sequence encodes CSVQLVQQETQYF.

This clonotype occurred a few times. The chain is built from TRBV7-9 and TRBJ2-4, with 8 bases identical to TRBD1. Trimming at V came to 5 bases and at J to 0 bases, leaving 3 bases not matched to a gene. CDR1 and CDR2 (germline): SEHNR, FQNEAQ (reference sequence). CDR3 length equals 15 residues. In nucleotides, the CDR3 is TGTGCCAGCAGCGACGACAGGGGAGCCAAAAACATTCAGTACTTC. Encoded protein: CASSDDRGAKNIQYF.

This clonotype has more than one count but fewer than ten. The J gene is TRBJ2-5, the V gene TRBV28; D is unresolved. V lost 7 bases, J lost 4 bases, and 13 bases lay in between. The CDR3 extends over 13 amino acids. CDR1 and CDR2 from the germline V gene are MDHEN and SYDVKM. CDR3 coding DNA: TGTGCCAGCACCTTTCGGTGGGGAGAGACCCAGTACTTC. Protein: CASTFRWGETQYF.

This clonotype was seen many times. This chain joins TRBV9 and TRBJ2-2; TRBD1 might be the D (6 bases). The V gene's germline CDR1 is SGDLS and CDR2 YYNGEE. V was cut by 3 bases and J by 6 bases, with 9 bases left in between. The length of the CDR3 is 13 residues. CDR3 DNA: TGTGCCAGCAGCGAGGGACAACCCGGGGAGCTGTTTTTT. Protein sequence: CASSEGQPGELFF.

The sample holds a few counts of this clonotype. The genes are TRBV29-1 and TRBJ2-2, with 7 nucleotides matching TRBD1. The CDR3 is 13 residues long. The V gene's germline CDR1 is SQVTM and CDR2 ANQGSEA. After removal of 2 bases from V and 6 bases from J, the junction contained 3 bases not matched to a gene. CDR3 in amino acids: CSVEKQGSGELFF. In DNA form, the CDR3 reads TGCAGCGTTGAAAAACAGGGGTCCGGGGAGCTGTTTTTT.

This clonotype appeared many times. The V gene is TRBV12-3 or TRBV12-4, the J gene TRBJ1-5; tentatively, D is TRBD1 (6 bases). CDR3 length: 15 residues. Trimming cost V 4 bases and J 7 bases, with 17 bases left between them. The CDR3 protein is CASSSGTPKEQPQHF. In DNA form, the CDR3 reads TGTGCCAGCAGTTCCGGGACACCAAAGGAGCAGCCCCAGCATTTT.

In its sample, this clonotype was seen many times. This sequence joins TRBV7-2 and TRBJ1-1; unclear D gene. Trimming cost V 7 bases and J 3 bases, with 15 bases left between them. Germline V gives CDR1 SGHTA, CDR2 FQGNSA. This CDR3 has 14 residues. The CDR3 loop is CASIPRVGDTEAFF. The CDR3 coding sequence is TGTGCCAGCATCCCAAGGGTCGGGGACACTGAAGCTTTCTTT.

This clonotype appeared many times. The V call is TRBV7-8, the J call TRBJ1-2; D perhaps matches TRBD1 (6 bases). The CDR3 loop spans 12 amino acids. Trimming took off 2 bases at V and 7 bases at J, with 8 bases between the two ends. Germline V CDR1 and CDR2: SGHVS, FQNEAQ. CDR3 sequence (DNA): TGTGCCAGCAGCTTAACAGGGTTTGGCTACACCTTC. This gives the protein CASSLTGFGYTF.